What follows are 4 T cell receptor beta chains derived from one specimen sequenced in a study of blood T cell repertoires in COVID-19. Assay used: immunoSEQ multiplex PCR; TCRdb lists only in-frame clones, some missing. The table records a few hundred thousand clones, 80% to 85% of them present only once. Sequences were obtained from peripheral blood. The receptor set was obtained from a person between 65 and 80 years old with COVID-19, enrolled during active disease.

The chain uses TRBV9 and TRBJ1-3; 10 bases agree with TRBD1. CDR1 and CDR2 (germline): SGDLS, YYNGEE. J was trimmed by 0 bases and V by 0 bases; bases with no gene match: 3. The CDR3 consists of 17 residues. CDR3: CASSVGGQGISGNTIYF. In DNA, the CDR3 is TGTGCCAGCAGCGTAGGGGGACAGGGGATCTCTGGAAACACCATATATTTT. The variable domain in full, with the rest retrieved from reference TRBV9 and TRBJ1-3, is DSGVTQTPKHLITATGQRVTLRCSPRSGDLSVYWYQQSLDQGLQFLIQYYNGEERAKGNILERFSAQQFPDLHSELNLSSLELGDSALYFCASSVGGQGISGNTIYFGEGSWLTVV.

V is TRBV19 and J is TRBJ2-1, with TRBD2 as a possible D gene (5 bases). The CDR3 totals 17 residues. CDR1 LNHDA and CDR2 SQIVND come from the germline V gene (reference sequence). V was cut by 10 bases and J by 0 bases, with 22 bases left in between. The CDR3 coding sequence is TGTGCCACCACGAAAGGTAGCGCACGGAGCTCCTACAATGAGCAGTTCTTC. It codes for CATTKGSARSSYNEQFF.

CDR3 DNA: TGTGCCAGCAACCCGAGGGGACAGGCGTTGGGGGACGAGCAGTACTTC. Residues: CASNPRGQALGDEQYF. The chain joins TRBV6-2 or TRBV6-3 to TRBJ2-7; 8 nucleotides align to TRBD1. Germline CDR1 MNHEY, CDR2 SVGEGT. J lost 5 bases, V lost 7 bases, and 16 bases had no gene match. The CDR3 loop spans 16 amino acids.

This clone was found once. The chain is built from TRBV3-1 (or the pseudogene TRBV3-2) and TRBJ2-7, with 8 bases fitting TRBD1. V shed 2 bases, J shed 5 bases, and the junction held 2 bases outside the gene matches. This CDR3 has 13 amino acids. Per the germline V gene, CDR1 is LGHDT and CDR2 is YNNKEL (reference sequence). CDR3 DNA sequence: TGTGCCAGCAGCCAAAACAGGGGGAACGAGCAGTACTTC. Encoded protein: CASSQNRGNEQYF.